These T cell receptor beta chains were read from a single sample in a study of blood T cell repertoires in COVID-19. Profiled with immunoSEQ multiplex PCR; TCRdb holds only in-frame clones, not every one. Here the sample spans around 45,000 clones, roughly 89% being singletons. What was sequenced was peripheral blood. The receptors derive from a man of 80 years or more with acute or convalescent COVID-19. Each CDR3 is given with its conserved first and last residue. Fields, in order: V gene, D gene, J gene, clone size, CDR3 DNA, CDR3 protein. A D gene is named only where the DNA matches it firmly. The size field is filled for only some rows; it gives once, few, many or a size class.

TRBV5-5	-	TRBJ1-6	-	TGTGCCAGCAGTTCGACATCCTATAATTCACCCCTCCACTTT	CASSSTSYNSPLHF
TRBV5-1	-	TRBJ2-7	once	TGCGCCAGCAGCCCCGGACATTTAGACTCCTACGAGCAGTACTTC	CASSPGHLDSYEQYF
TRBV5-4	TRBD1	TRBJ1-2	-	TGTGCCAGCAGCTCACCAACACAGGGGAACTATGGCTACACCTTC	CASSSPTQGNYGYTF
TRBV27	TRBD1	TRBJ1-2	-	TGTGCCAGCAGTCCCGGGACAGGGGGCTTTGGCTACACCTTC	CASSPGTGGFGYTF
TRBV10-2	TRBD1	TRBJ1-1	-	TGCGCCAGCAGGGCCAGACAGGGGGCCAGTACTGAAGCTTTCTTT	CASRARQGASTEAFF
TRBV6-5	-	TRBJ2-7	few	TGTGCCAGCACACAGCAGAACTACGAGCAGTACTTC	CASTQQNYEQYF
TRBV6-5	TRBD1	TRBJ1-6	-	TGTGCCAGCAGTTACGGACAGGCTTATAATTCACCCCTCCACTTT	CASSYGQAYNSPLHF
TRBV25-1	-	TRBJ2-7	-	TGTGCCAGCAGTGAATATGAGTACGAGCAGTACTTC	CASSEYEYEQYF
TRBV18	-	TRBJ1-1	-	TGTGCCAGCTCACTTTCCGGGACAACTGAAGCTTTCTTT	CASSLSGTTEAFF
TRBV5-1	-	TRBJ2-7	-	TGCGCCAGCAGGTCCGGGAGCGAGCAGTACTTC	CASRSGSEQYF
TRBV30	-	TRBJ1-3	-	TGTGCCTGGAGTGTACTCGCTACTGGAAACACCATATATTTT	CAWSVLATGNTIYF
TRBV18	TRBD1	TRBJ2-7	few	TGTGCCAGCTCCCGACAGGGTAATGACGAGCAGTACTTC	CASSRQGNDEQYF
TRBV9	TRBD1	TRBJ2-2	-	TGTGCCAGCAGCTCCCGGACAGGCGTCAACACCGGGGAGCTGTTTTTT	CASSSRTGVNTGELFF
TRBV9	-	TRBJ1-4	once	TGTGCCAGCAGCGTACAGTTTTCCCCGAATGAAAAACTGTTTTTT	CASSVQFSPNEKLFF
TRBV7-3	TRBD2	TRBJ2-1	-	TGTGCCAGCAGCTCGGGACTAGGCCTTGACAATGAGCAGTTCTTC	CASSSGLGLDNEQFF
TRBV6-6	-	TRBJ1-5	once	TGTGCCAGCAGTTCCTCCCCCGATCAGCCCCAGCATTTT	CASSSSPDQPQHF
TRBV10-3	TRBD1	TRBJ1-2	-	TGTGCCATCAGCCAAGGACAGGGCACTAACTATGGCTACACCTTC	CAISQGQGTNYGYTF
TRBV19	TRBD1	TRBJ1-5	-	TGTGCCAGTAGTCCCGGGACAGGGAATCAGCCCCAGCATTTT	CASSPGTGNQPQHF
TRBV7-2	-	TRBJ1-2	-	TGTGCCAGCAGCGATAAACCAGGGGTTTTTGGCTACACCTTC	CASSDKPGVFGYTF
TRBV21-1	-	TRBJ2-4	-	TGTGCCAGAACCTGGACAGTGTCGAACCGACTAGCCAAAAACATTCAGTACTTC	CARTWTVSNRLAKNIQYF
TRBV3-1/TRBV3-2	-	TRBJ1-6	few	TGTGCCAGCAGCCGCGCCCTATGGAGTTCACCCCTCCACTTT	CASSRALWSSPLHF
TRBV19	TRBD1	TRBJ2-6	once	TGTGCCAGTAGTCCTCAAAAACAGGGGGTGAGAGTAGCTGGGGCCAACGTCCTGACTTTC	CASSPQKQGVRVAGANVLTF
TRBV6-5	-	TRBJ1-3	-	TGTGCCAGCAGTCTCGGGGGGGATGACACCATATATTTT	CASSLGGDDTIYF
TRBV14	TRBD1	TRBJ2-7	-	TGTGCCAGCAGCCAAAGACAGGGGGCGAGCCCCCGCTCCTACGAGCAGTACTTC	CASSQRQGASPRSYEQYF
TRBV15	-	TRBJ1-1	-	TGTGCCACCGGATCGGGGGGGATGAACACTGAAGCTTTCTTT	CATGSGGMNTEAFF
TRBV19	TRBD1	TRBJ1-5	-	TGTGCCAGTAGTATAGGGCGCAGGGGGGATAGCAATCAGCCCCAGCATTTT	CASSIGRRGDSNQPQHF
TRBV5-1	-	TRBJ1-1	-	TGCGCCAGCAGCTTGGCGGAGGGGCGCACTGAAGCTTTCTTT	CASSLAEGRTEAFF
TRBV6-6	-	TRBJ2-2	-	TGTGCCAGCAGTCAATGCCCTCGGCAGGGTGTGTGTCCCGGGGAGCTGTTTTTT	CASSQCPRQGVCPGELFF
TRBV19	TRBD1	TRBJ2-7	-	TGTGCCAGTAGTCCGACGACAGGGGGCGAGCAGTACTTC	CASSPTTGGEQYF
TRBV11-2	TRBD2	TRBJ2-3	-	TGTGCCAGCAGCTTTTCGACTAGCGGGGGGGATACGCAGTATTTT	CASSFSTSGGDTQYF
TRBV5-1	-	TRBJ2-3	-	TGCGCCAGCAGCTTTGTTGTGGCGGGGCCGAGCACAGATACGCAGTATTTT	CASSFVVAGPSTDTQYF
TRBV7-8	TRBD1	TRBJ1-5	-	TGTGCCAGCAGCTCCGTACAGGGGAATCCTAATCAGCCCCAGCATTTT	CASSSVQGNPNQPQHF
TRBV5-1	-	TRBJ2-2	-	TGCGCCAGCCTCAGGGGAGAAATGGAGACCGGGGAGCTGTTTTTT	CASLRGEMETGELFF
TRBV7-2	-	TRBJ1-5	-	TGTGCCAGCAGCTTACAACAGGGAGGGAATCAGCCCCAGCATTTT	CASSLQQGGNQPQHF
TRBV30	TRBD1	TRBJ1-4	-	TGTGCCTGGACGATCGGGACAGGGGGTTCTGAAAAACTGTTTTTT	CAWTIGTGGSEKLFF
TRBV19	TRBD1	TRBJ1-4	-	TGTGCCAGTAGTCCTACAACAGGGGGTCGGGAAAAACTGTTTTTT	CASSPTTGGREKLFF